The 25 T cell receptor beta chains below all came from one sample that was sequenced in a study of blood T cell repertoires in COVID-19. Using immunoSEQ multiplex PCR, the repertoire was profiled, and TCRdb retains in-frame clones only, with some absent. The sample includes 200,000 to 300,000 clones, around 84% seen only once; the top ten take 4.2%. The material sequenced was peripheral blood. These receptors originate from a man in his sixties with acute or convalescent COVID-19.

The rearrangement joins TRBV5-6 to TRBJ1-5; unclear D gene. In germline, CDR1 is SGHDT, CDR2 YYEEEE. This CDR3 spans 13 amino acids. With 3 bases removed from V and 0 bases from J, the gap between germline ends came to 4 bases. DNA of the CDR3: TGTGCCAGCAGCTCCTATAGCAATCAGCCCCAGCATTTT. Translating gives CASSSYSNQPQHF.

The rearrangement joins TRBV28 to TRBJ2-6; 14 bases fit TRBD2. Trimming at V came to 8 bases and at J to 1 base, leaving 10 bases not matched to a gene. The CDR3 runs 19 residues. The germline V gene encodes CDR1 MDHEN and CDR2 SYDVKM. The CDR3 is CASLSSGTSGSSGANVLTF. The CDR3, as DNA: TGTGCCAGCCTTAGTTCCGGGACTAGCGGGAGTTCTGGGGCCAACGTCCTGACTTTC.

The chain joins TRBV6-6 to TRBJ2-7; 9 bases align to TRBD2. Germline V lookup: CDR1 MNHNY, CDR2 SVGAGI (reference sequence). The CDR3 length is 16 residues. The ends lost 8 bases at V and 3 bases at J; junction bases unmatched: 14. CDR3 amino acids: CASSEGSGGVHYEQYF. As DNA, the CDR3 is TGTGCCAGCTCCGAGGGTAGCGGGGGAGTTCACTACGAGCAGTACTTC.

The chain is built from TRBV7-9 and TRBJ2-5, with TRBD2 identical over 7 bases. This CDR3 region has 15 residues. Germline assignment: CDR1 SEHNR and CDR2 FQNEAQ (reference sequence). V gave up 5 bases and J gave up 5 bases; unmatched junction bases: 11. The CDR3 nucleotides read TGTGCCAGCAGCCCTCTGCGCGGGAGTATGGAGACCCAGTACTTC. Residues: CASSPLRGSMETQYF.

J is TRBJ1-1 and V is TRBV10-3, with TRBD1 matching over 9 bases. Per the germline V gene, CDR1 is ENHRY and CDR2 is SYGVKD. The length of the CDR3 is 15 residues. V trimming: 3 bases; J trimming: 1 base; junction bases outside the gene matches: 3. CDR3 in DNA: TGTGCCATCAGTGATCCGACAGGGGGGAACACTGAAGCTTTCTTT. Amino acids: CAISDPTGGNTEAFF.

The chain carries TRBV3-1 (or the pseudogene TRBV3-2) and TRBJ2-3; D unclear. The V gene lost 3 bases and the J gene lost 6 bases, with 7 bases spanning the gap. Germline CDR1 is LGHDT and CDR2 is YNNKEL (reference sequence). The CDR3 spans 12 residues. CDR3 in DNA: TGTGCCAGCAGCCAGAGTCGGGATACGCAGTATTTT. It yields the protein CASSQSRDTQYF.

The chain joins TRBV28 to TRBJ2-7; 7 nucleotides match TRBD1. This CDR3 has 14 amino acids. Germline V gives CDR1 MDHEN, CDR2 SYDVKM. With 5 bases clipped from V and 4 bases from J, the junction kept 8 bases outside the gene matches. CDR3 region: CASSMGQTNYEQYF. Written as DNA, the CDR3 is TGTGCCAGCAGTATGGGACAGACGAATTACGAGCAGTACTTC.

The chain has TRBV4-3 and TRBJ2-2; TRBD1 matches 12 bases. Germline loops: CDR1 LGHNA, CDR2 YSLEER. The CDR3 extends over 22 amino acids. With 1 base clipped from V and 1 base from J, the junction kept 16 bases outside the gene matches. CDR3 in amino acids: CASSQVRGPGTGGSWNTGELFF. As DNA, the CDR3 is TGCGCCAGCAGCCAAGTCCGTGGCCCCGGGACAGGGGGCAGCTGGAACACCGGGGAGCTGTTTTTT.

In this sample, this clone turned up once. The chain joins TRBV11-2 to TRBJ2-7; a weak D match, TRBD2 (6 bases). This CDR3 is 14 amino acids long. Trimming took off 4 bases at V and 4 bases at J, with 14 bases between the two ends. The V gene's germline CDR1 is SGHAT and CDR2 FQNNGV. The CDR3 DNA is TGTGCCAGCAGCTCCCCACGGGGAGGATACGAGCAGTACTTC. Its protein is CASSSPRGGYEQYF.

This clone showed up just a few times. This chain connects TRBV28 to TRBJ2-7, with 10 bases aligning to TRBD2. Germline V CDR1 and CDR2: MDHEN, SYDVKM. CDR3 size: 15 residues. Germline trimming cut 4 bases from V and 2 bases from J; bases unmatched to any gene: 5. CDR3: CASSSPSGGPYEQYF. The CDR3 nucleotides are TGTGCCAGCAGTTCCCCTAGCGGGGGACCCTACGAGCAGTACTTC. Using reference TRBV28 and TRBJ2-7 for the parts outside the CDR3, the full variable domain is DVKVTQSSRYLVKRTGEKVFLECVQDMDHENMFWYRQDPGLGLRLIYFSYDVKMKEKGDIPEGYSVSREKKERFSLILESASTNQTSMYLCASSSPSGGPYEQYFGPGTRLTVT.

This chain connects TRBV4-3 to TRBJ1-2, with 12 bases identical to TRBD1. Germline V gives CDR1 LGHNA, CDR2 YSLEER. V lost 0 bases, J lost 8 bases, and 13 bases stayed unmatched. This CDR3 is 18 amino acids long. The CDR3 region has the DNA TGCGCCAGCAGCCAAGATCCGACCCCGGGACAGGGGGCTTTCGGCTACACCTTC. Translating gives CASSQDPTPGQGAFGYTF.

DNA of the CDR3: TGTGCCAGCAGCTTAGTTGGGACAGGGCGGAGCGAGCAGTACTTC. It specifies CASSLVGTGRSEQYF. The J gene is TRBJ2-7, the V gene TRBV7-9, with 9 bases lining up with TRBD1. The CDR3 spans 15 residues. Germline V gene data show CDR1 as SEHNR and CDR2 as FQNEAQ (reference sequence). V lost 1 base and J lost 6; bases outside the gene matches: 7.

This clone was counted a single time. The J gene is TRBJ1-2, the V gene TRBV5-4, with D unclear. Between the trimmed V and J ends, which lost 0 bases and 0 bases, there was a span of 12 bases. The CDR3 spans 16 residues. Looked up from germline, CDR1 is SGHNT and CDR2 is YYREEE (reference sequence). The CDR3 region has the DNA TGTGCCAGCAGCTTGGCCCTGACACGAGCTAACTATGGCTACACCTTC. Translating it yields CASSLALTRANYGYTF.

The chain uses TRBV7-2 and TRBJ2-4, with TRBD2 matching over 13 bases. With V trimmed by 1 base and J by 9 bases, 12 bases remained unmatched. This CDR3 is built from 18 residues. Germline V gives CDR1 SGHTA, CDR2 FQGNSA. The CDR3 spells CASSLVPGLAGREVIQYF. CDR3 nucleotides: TGTGCCAGCAGCTTAGTCCCGGGACTAGCGGGACGCGAGGTCATTCAGTACTTC.

V gene TRBV9 combines with J gene TRBJ1-3, with 8 nucleotides matching TRBD1. Per the germline V gene, CDR1 is SGDLS and CDR2 is YYNGEE. The CDR3 loop spans 16 amino acids. V lost 3 bases, J lost 1 base, and 6 bases stayed unmatched. CDR3 region: CASSARTGTSGNTIYF. For the CDR3, the DNA is TGTGCCAGCAGCGCCAGGACAGGGACTTCTGGAAACACCATATATTTT.

This clone is a singleton in its sample. This sample includes further DNA sequences coding for the same CDR3. DNA of the CDR3: TGTGCCAGTAGTATAGCGGGACAGGGAAACTATGGCTACACCTTC. The encoded protein is CASSIAGQGNYGYTF. This chain uses TRBV19 with TRBJ1-2; 9 bases map to TRBD1. After removal of 1 base from V and 2 bases from J, the junction contained 2 bases not matched to a gene. This CDR3 has 15 residues. Germline CDR1 and CDR2: LNHDA and SQIVND (reference sequence).

V gene TRBV10-3 combines with J gene TRBJ2-6; 14 bases are shared with TRBD2. The CDR3 length is 16 residues. Germline V CDR1 and CDR2: ENHRY, SYGVKD. The trim removed 8 bases at V and 4 bases at J, leaving 4 bases unmatched. CDR3 amino acids: CAIGTSGRSGANVLTF. The CDR3 region has the DNA TGTGCCATCGGGACTAGCGGGAGATCCGGGGCCAACGTCCTGACTTTC.

This chain connects TRBV4-2 to TRBJ2-3; TRBD2 agrees at 12 bases. After removal of 4 bases from V and 6 bases from J, the junction contained 8 bases not matched to a gene. Germline V gene lookup returns CDR1 LGHNA and CDR2 YNFKEQ. This CDR3 is 16 amino acids long. CDR3 sequence reads: CASSLLAGGPSDTQYF. As DNA, the CDR3 is TGTGCCAGCAGCCTTCTAGCGGGAGGGCCTTCGGATACGCAGTATTTT.

The chain has TRBV5-5 and TRBJ2-5; possibly TRBD1 for D (6 bases). Germline V lookup: CDR1 SGHKS, CDR2 YYEKEE (reference sequence). V was trimmed by 4 bases and J by 1 base, leaving 11 bases between them. The CDR3 length is 14 residues. The CDR3 nucleotides are TGTGCCAGCAGCACTCAGGGGTCCCAAGAGACCCAGTACTTC. Encoded protein: CASSTQGSQETQYF.

The rearrangement uses TRBV19 and TRBJ2-5, with D possibly matching TRBD2 (5 bases). Trimming took 3 bases from V and 2 from J, leaving 10 bases between them. CDR1 is LNHDA and CDR2 is SQIVND in the germline V gene (reference sequence). The CDR3 totals 14 residues. The CDR3: CASSIGGSQETQYF. The CDR3 nucleotides read TGTGCCAGTAGTATCGGAGGAAGTCAAGAGACCCAGTACTTC.

This sequence joins TRBV30 and TRBJ2-5; 9 positions match TRBD2. Trimming cost V 7 bases and J 0 bases; bases outside gene matches: 3. This CDR3 comprises 13 residues. CDR1 is GTSNPN and CDR2 is SVGIG in the germline V gene (reference sequence). The CDR3 sequence is CAFSGGYQETQYF. Here the CDR3 DNA reads TGTGCCTTCAGCGGGGGGTACCAAGAGACCCAGTACTTC.

V gene TRBV19 combines with J gene TRBJ1-1; 7 nucleotides match TRBD1. Germline V gives CDR1 LNHDA, CDR2 SQIVND (reference sequence). There are 14 residues in the CDR3. Trimming removed 11 bases from V and 3 bases from J; junction bases left unmatched: 12. CDR3 sequence reads: CAALNRGGDTEAFF. CDR3 in DNA: TGTGCCGCACTCAACAGGGGTGGGGACACTGAAGCTTTCTTT.

The V and J genes are TRBV27 and TRBJ1-1; tentatively, D is TRBD1 (5 bases). V lost 6 bases and J lost 0, with 14 bases in between. This CDR3 comprises 15 residues. Per germline, CDR1 MNHEY and CDR2 SMNVEV (reference sequence). CDR3 in amino acids: CASSPGPRMNTEAFF. The CDR3 nucleotides read TGTGCCAGCAGCCCAGGGCCCCGAATGAACACTGAAGCTTTCTTT.

The rearrangement links TRBV19 to TRBJ2-6, with 7 bases that match TRBD1. CDR1 and CDR2 (germline): LNHDA, SQIVND (reference sequence). The CDR3 contains 17 residues. V gave up 0 bases and J gave up 2 bases; unmatched junction bases: 4. CDR3 sequence reads: CASSIEQGRAGANVLTF. The CDR3 DNA is TGTGCCAGTAGTATAGAACAGGGGCGGGCTGGGGCCAACGTCCTGACTTTC.

For the CDR3, the DNA is TGTGCCAGTAGTGGGACAGTGGGGCATGGCTACACCTTC. The encoded protein is CASSGTVGHGYTF. V and J are TRBV19 and TRBJ1-2, with 7 bases matching TRBD1. The V gene's germline CDR1 is LNHDA and CDR2 SQIVND (reference sequence). The length of the CDR3 is 13 residues. Trimming cost V 5 bases and J 6 bases; bases outside gene matches: 6.